This T cell receptor (beta chain) was captured in a study of cytomegalovirus exposure and HLA in healthy donors (dated by TCRdb to the late 2010s). A note on the overall study: In an earlier analysis of several hundred of the donors, 250 to 300 Gb of sequence data and 90 million to 120 million unique TCR beta sequences from about 190 million T cells were reported. An early release covering roughly 640 HLA-typed donors comprised roughly 300 gigabases of sequencing data and roughly 86 million unique TCR sequences. Of the 350 to 450 genotyped donors, roughly 80% fell in the genetic ancestry cluster associated with self-reported Caucasian donors. The aim of the study was to test whether cataloging public T cell receptors could identify signatures of past pathogen exposure. The study used immunosequencing to profile the T cell repertoires of approximately 690 subjects and linked those repertoires to cytomegalovirus serostatus. A separate validation cohort of approximately 130 different subjects was used in addition to the approximately 700-subject first cohort. The study combined high-throughput TCR immunosequencing, statistical association of individual TCRs with disease status, and machine learning to predict cytomegalovirus infection status. A later analysis re-analyzed previously published TCR beta repertoires from hundreds of donors and added high-resolution HLA genotyping to study TCR occurrence patterns. Rather than drawing on any new phenotypic data, the later analysis identified candidate immune exposures from TCR beta sequences and the way those sequences occurred across donors. In an earlier analysis of around 540 of the donors, high-throughput TCR beta sequencing was used to judge whether each TCR beta V gene segment behaved as functional or pseudogenic. Alongside the repertoire data, information on donor age, sex, ethnicity and CMV serostatus was compiled. Genome-wide SNP genotypes for about three fifths of the roughly 700 donors were used in a later genetic analysis, which treated that subset as a discovery cohort. All discovery cohort repertoires had been generated on a single sequencing platform. Class I and class II HLA loci were covered by the typing at four-digit resolution. Typing coverage differed by locus: A, B, C, DRB1 and DQB1 were typed in roughly 629-640 donors, DQA1 in 500 to 550, DPA1 in 600 to 610, and DPB1 in just under 490. Because of strong linkage in the cohort, roughly 5 DR-DQ haplotypes were treated as single units for association and clustering. Among a few hundred genotyped donors of the cohort, an average of 235,054 unique TCR beta nucleotide sequences were sequenced per donor, roughly 20% of them non-productive.

Library method: the immunoSEQ multiplex PCR assay. For the multiplex PCR, a mixture combining 60 forward primers for TCR Vbeta segments and 13 reverse primers for TCR Jbeta segments was used. Amplification of the CDR3 region of rearranged TCR beta genes was performed with a multiplex PCR assay on genomic DNA. The Illumina HiSeq System was used to sequence the amplified TCR beta libraries as 87-base-pair reads. In the original analysis: A later analysis counted about 80 million unique TCR beta chains across the 666 repertoires, and 10 million to 12 million of these chains were shared by at least two donors. To remove PCR and sequencing errors, raw reads were error-corrected and collapsed into unique sequences using a nearest-neighbor algorithm that merged closely related sequences. Alignment of CDR3 sequences to IMGT reference sequences was used to assign V, D and J gene segments. Each retained sequence needed at least a six-nucleotide match to both a V gene segment and a J gene segment. Rearrangements were called productive when the CDR3 lacked stop codons and stayed in frame with V and J; all others were non-productive. CDR3 was defined by IMGT convention, running from the second conserved V-encoded cysteine to the conserved J-encoded phenylalanine. The earlier analysis of about 610 of the donors excluded any sequence lacking an unambiguous match to a single V gene segment. In an earlier analysis of about 590 of the donors, a V segment was called functional when productive rearrangements were above 56.7%, and segregating when the standard deviation between donors exceeded 5%. A statistical classification framework was built to diagnose cytomegalovirus status from the catalog of TCR beta chain sequences. In a later analysis, V and J genes were assigned by comparing TCR nucleotide sequences against IMGT/GENE-DB human TR gene sequences. In a later analysis, CDR3 sequences and most-parsimonious VDJ recombination scenarios were assigned using the TCRdist pipeline. In a later analysis, every TCR beta chain was defined by the combination of its CDR3 amino acid sequence and its V-gene family, and reads without a unique V-gene family were dropped. In a later analysis, some 600 highly shared, low-generation-probability nucleotide sequences were removed to address suspected cross-contamination and a sequencing artifact. In a later analysis, a clonal expansion index for each public chain was calculated from normalized within-repertoire ranks of inferred template counts. Generation probabilities in a later analysis came from a VDJ recombination model fitted to out-of-frame rearrangements, and those results were checked against IGoR. In a later analysis, hypergeometric tests were used to score TCR-TCR, TCR-HLA and TCR-CMV co-occurrence, with a repertoire-size bias correction applied to TCR pairs. To estimate false discovery rates, a later analysis permuted the HLA or CMV assignments 20 times. In a later analysis, co-occurring TCRs were grouped using DBSCAN, with TCRdist sequence similarity added in when clustering inside HLA-allele-positive subsets. Repertoires with fewer than 30,000 or more than 120,000 public chains were left out of co-occurrence clustering, as were roughly five repertoires with anomalous nucleotide sharing. Held by TCRdb, this immuneACCESS table contains in-frame sequences only and omits some clones. Under half of the omission traces to an unresolved V gene where checked; the cause of the rest is unknown. D and trimming were read from the DNA, whereas the V and J calls and clone size are those reported in that table. The sample contains 84,000 or so clones, 62% of them found a single time. Approximately 5% of the sample is in the top ten clones.

A few counts support this clone. Its antigen specificity is not known. One base away there is no much larger clone; base qualities are not given. Summary of the overall study and its limitations: Because the 87-base-pair reads could not distinguish some IMGT-functional V segments, including TRBV6-2 and TRBV6-3, those segments were excluded. In a later genetic analysis, fewer N-insertions in productive TCRs were reported among donors in an Asian-associated ancestry cluster than the approximately 670-donor mean. According to the authors, the approach could potentially be generalized to other disease states and immunological phenotypes. Most TCR sequences were observed very rarely across donors, whereas some public TCRs were present in many individuals. A later genetic analysis associated a missense DCLRE1C variant with V-gene and J-gene trimming of TCR beta chains, and an independent cohort replicated the association. A later analysis found that most CMV-associated TCR beta chains appeared HLA-restricted, with HLA associations seemingly driven largely by CMV exposure. Roughly uniform sequencing depth across donors was assumed in presence/absence analyses, although this assumption may not hold. In an earlier analysis of 450 to 750 of the donors, most TCR beta V segments appeared in productive rearrangements about 90% or about 30% of the time, broadly matching IMGT annotations. HLA typing was unavailable for some donors at each locus, so association tests used only the typed subset. CMV serostatus was the only immune exposure information available for the cohort. The sequencing pipeline was judged likely to have produced a cluster of highly shared sequence variants as a technical artifact. Roughly 15 rarely observed V segments, including chromosome 9 orphons, were excluded from the earlier analysis of approximately 500 of the donors because counts were too low. In a later analysis, the rate of TCR association differed among HLA loci, with DRB1 alleles having the most associated TCRs and HLA-C alleles having the fewest. A further reported finding was that TCR beta sequences accurately predicted the HLA-A and HLA-B alleles for most subjects in the first cohort. In vitro tests confirmed that a few of the cytomegalovirus-associated TCR beta chains recognize cytomegalovirus antigens. At a false discovery rate of 0.05, a later analysis linked some 17,000 TCR beta sequences to specific HLA alleles. Several of the top co-occurrence clusters appeared to be linked to parvovirus B19, influenza, CMV and Epstein-Barr virus, according to a later analysis. In a later analysis, HLA-associated TCR beta chains showed more clonal expansion and lower generation probabilities than non-associated chains that were equally common. Strong co-occurrence of HLA alleles, especially DR and DQ, made assigning TCR associations to individual alleles difficult. Only TCR beta chains were sequenced in this cohort, and the absence of alpha or paired-chain data limited detectable features. The classifier was reported to diagnose cytomegalovirus status with high specificity and sensitivity in both the original and validation cohorts. Linkage disequilibrium might explain the correlated functional status among segregating V segments, but an unknown experimental factor could not be excluded. The study gave a list of roughly 150 TCR beta chains associated with cytomegalovirus.

The cohort comprised 710 or so healthy bone marrow donors. At the time of sampling, all cohort members were nominally healthy, though unrecorded immune exposures were likely present. The donor was CMV seropositive and was included in the group of 290 or so seropositive cohort members. A peripheral blood sample was collected from each donor, and TCR beta sequencing was performed on peripheral blood mononuclear cells. The Qiagen DNeasy Blood Extraction Kit was used to extract genomic DNA from the blood cell samples. V sheds 0 bases and J sheds 5 bases, leaving 17 bases between their ends. CDR1 and CDR2 are drawn from the germline V gene (reference sequence): SGHKS, YYEKEE. Counted from cysteine to phenylalanine, this CDR3 has 16 amino acids. The only DNA kept is the CDR3, 48 bases in frame from the first base.

The sequencing sample was made of PBMCs. This sequence was found in a woman in her twenties or thirties in good health and CMV-seropositive. The chain uses TRBV5-5 and TRBJ1-2; the D gene is possibly TRBD1, with 6 bases matching. The CDR3 has the sequence CASSLGQAPRNYGYTF. The DNA reads as follows: TGTGCCAGCAGCTTGGGACAGGCCCCCCGCAATTATGGCTACACCTTC. Here the CDR3 is joined to the reference TRBV5-5 and TRBJ1-2 genes, and the full variable domain is: DAGVTQSPTHLIKTRGQQVTLRCSPISGHKSVSWYQQVLGQGPQFIFQYYEKEERGRGNFPDRFSARQFPNYSSELNVNALLLGDSALYLCASSLGQAPRNYGYTFGSGTRLTVV.